This is a list of T cell receptor beta chains from one sample in a study of T-cell reconstitution after alpha-beta-depleted transplantation in children. TCRdb independently ran MiXCR on the PCR reads; one entry per CDR3 protein. This table has 70,000 or so distinct CDR3 sequences, about a tenth appearing once. Sequenced here: PBMCs, sampled before TCRalphabeta/CD19-depleted stem cell transplant. These receptors originate from a boy aged 5-17 years with acute myeloid leukemia, due to receive a stem cell transplant. Both conserved end residues are trimmed from each CDR3. Each record gives: J gene, V gene, CDR3 protein.

TRBJ2-1,TRBV9,ASTTAGENEQF
TRBJ2-3,TRBV7-2,ASSSDMRNTDTQY
TRBJ2-2,TRBV11-2,ASSATRFGDTGELF
TRBJ2-7,TRBV15,ATSRDPGGYEQY
TRBJ2-5,TRBV20-1,SAAWEGRVETQY
TRBJ1-2,TRBV9,ASSVEAGTYGYT
TRBJ1-2,TRBV30,AWRLERFT
TRBJ2-1,TRBV15,ATSRDGGNNEQF
TRBJ2-1,TRBV29-1,SIKGAYEQF
TRBJ1-2,TRBV7-9,ASSSRVHFSNYGYT
TRBJ2-3,TRBV4-3,ASSQDRLAEQITDTQY
TRBJ2-1,TRBV24-1,ATSDFAGGPNEQF
TRBJ2-2,TRBV7-2,ASSSYRVGELF
TRBJ1-1,TRBV27,ASRTGGYTEAF
TRBJ2-7,TRBV25-1,ASSDRGSSYEQY
TRBJ1-1,TRBV4-3,ASSPNRGPNTEAF
TRBJ2-1,TRBV4-1,ASSQAGLAGGDEQF
TRBJ2-3,TRBV20-1,SARVWEGASTDTQY
TRBJ2-7,TRBV7-2,ASSLVSGQAAVYEQY
TRBJ1-4,TRBV4-1,ASSRYETNEKLF
TRBJ1-1,TRBV11-2,ASSLEWTAEAF
TRBJ2-3,TRBV9,ASSVRAGAGTDTQY
TRBJ2-2,TRBV4-1,ASSRKTANTGELF